What follows are 23 T cell receptor beta chains derived from one specimen sequenced in a study of response to subunit inactivated influenza vaccine. TCRdb re-analysed the RT-PCR reads in MiXCR, keeping a single row per CDR3 protein. The sample lists around 850,000 distinct CDR3 sequences, around 20% occurring once. The input for sequencing was PBMCs from blood, taken less than 6 days after vaccination. These receptors originate from a man in his forties or fifties who received an inactivated influenza vaccine.

The chain carries TRBV11-2 and TRBJ2-1; D gene uncertain. In germline, CDR1 is SGHAT, CDR2 FQNNGV. Trimming shortened V by 5 bases and J by 3 bases, and 17 bases separated the two germline ends. The CDR3 extends over 16 amino acids. CDR3 DNA sequence: TGTGCCAGCAGCCTCCATCCAGGTGGGTTCTACAATGAGCAGTTCTTC. It codes for CASSLHPGGFYNEQFF.

This clonotype was detected a few times. The chain has TRBV6-1 and TRBJ1-4; TRBD1 aligns across 10 bases. V shed 5 bases and J 3 bases; nucleotides not matched to a gene: 6. The CDR3 spans 16 residues. The germline V gene encodes CDR1 MNHNS and CDR2 SASEGT. The CDR3 is CASSLPGQGPNEKLFF. CDR3 sequence (DNA): TGTGCCAGCAGTCTCCCGGGACAGGGGCCTAATGAAAAACTGTTTTTT.

In this sample, this clonotype turned up many times. The V and J genes are TRBV2 and TRBJ2-1; tentative D call: TRBD2 (5 bases). The CDR3 length is 15 residues. Germline-derived CDR1 and CDR2 are SNHLY and FYNNEI. The germline V and J ends were trimmed by 3 bases and 2 bases, with 11 bases remaining between them. CDR3 nucleotides: TGTGCCAGCAGTGACTCTAGCACCCCCTACAATGAGCAGTTCTTC. Protein sequence: CASSDSSTPYNEQFF.

In this sample, this clonotype turned up a few times. The chain employs TRBV12-3 or TRBV12-4 and TRBJ1-1; tentative D call: TRBD1 (6 bases). Trimming removed 0 bases from V and 10 bases from J, with 9 bases in between. This CDR3 has 12 residues. The CDR3 DNA sequence: TGTGCCAGCAGTTTAGCGAGCAGGGGAGCTTTCTTT. Residues: CASSLASRGAFF.

This clonotype occurred many times. The V and J genes are TRBV6-1 and TRBJ2-7; a possible D gene is TRBD2 (6 bases). This CDR3 is 15 amino acids long. The V end lost 6 bases, the J end lost 2 bases, and 17 bases lay between the germline ends. In germline, CDR1 is MNHNS, CDR2 SASEGT. The CDR3: CASRGFWGGAYEQYF. The CDR3 DNA reads TGTGCCAGCAGGGGGTTCTGGGGCGGGGCCTACGAGCAGTACTTC.

This clonotype has more than one count but fewer than ten. The chain is built from TRBV24-1 and TRBJ2-7; TRBD2 might be the D (5 bases). V was shortened by 7 bases and J by 6 bases, with 15 bases between the two germline ends. Germline V gene lookup returns CDR1 KGHDR and CDR2 SFDVKD. This CDR3 is built from 13 residues. The CDR3 protein is CATSRFGGGEQYF. CDR3 nucleotide sequence: TGTGCCACCAGCCGATTCGGCGGAGGCGAGCAGTACTTC.

This clonotype was counted only a few times. The chain has TRBV12-3 or TRBV12-4 and TRBJ1-1; weak D call: TRBD1 (5 bases). V was clipped by 0 bases and J by 5 bases, with 10 bases between them. CDR3 size: 14 residues. The CDR3 DNA reads as TGTGCCAGCAGTTTAGCGCGACAGTTAACTGAAGCTTTCTTT. Translating gives CASSLARQLTEAFF.

The chain links TRBV5-1 to TRBJ2-2; weak D call: TRBD1 (6 bases). With 4 bases removed from V and 2 bases from J, the gap between germline ends came to 12 bases. This CDR3 comprises 15 residues. In germline, CDR1 is SGHRS, CDR2 YFSETQ. Written as DNA, the CDR3 is TGCGCCAGCAGCACCGGACAGATCAACACCGGGGAGCTGTTTTTT. This codes for CASSTGQINTGELFF.

There are a few counts of this clonotype. This chain connects TRBV20-1 to TRBJ2-7, with 13 positions matching TRBD2. Germline values: CDR1 DFQATT, CDR2 SNEGSKA (reference sequence). V trimming: 3 bases; J trimming: 2 bases; junction bases outside the gene matches: 10. CDR3 size: 17 residues. CDR3 in DNA: TGCAGTGCTAGGACTAGCGGGAGGCTCGGCCCCACCTACGAGCAGTACTTC. Its protein product is CSARTSGRLGPTYEQYF.

The chain has TRBV29-1 and TRBJ1-5; a weak D match, TRBD1 (6 bases). V gave up 6 bases and J gave up 6 bases, with 18 bases separating them. Germline CDR1 reads SQVTM; CDR2 reads ANQGSEA. CDR3 length equals 14 residues. The chain's CDR3 is CSVGGGGQGQPQHF. CDR3 nucleotide sequence: TGCAGCGTGGGAGGGGGGGGACAAGGTCAGCCCCAGCATTTT.

In this sample, this clonotype turned up many times. One end of the junction fails to match germline, which may point to a read error. The rearrangement links TRBV12-3 or TRBV12-4 to TRBJ1-1, with D possibly TRBD1 on 5 matching bases. CDR3 length equals 13 residues. CDR3 region: CASSLVRGTEAFF. For the CDR3, the DNA is TGCGCCAGCAGCTTGGTGAGGGGCACTGAAGCTTTCTTT.

This clonotype came up many times. The gene calls are TRBV6-5 and TRBJ1-1; weak D call: TRBD1 (5 bases). Germline V lookup: CDR1 MNHEY, CDR2 SVGAGI. Trimming pared 0 bases from V and 5 bases from J, leaving 13 bases between. The CDR3 is 15 residues long. The CDR3 region is CASSYSGGGGTEAFF. In DNA, the CDR3 is TGTGCCAGCAGTTACTCGGGGGGAGGTGGGACTGAAGCTTTCTTT.

This clonotype was detected only a few times. The chain employs TRBV9 and TRBJ2-5; 14 nucleotides match TRBD2. V lost 0 bases and J lost 2; bases outside the gene matches: 6. CDR1 and CDR2 (germline): SGDLS, YYNGEE. The CDR3 extends over 18 amino acids. The CDR3 coding sequence is TGTGCCAGCAGCGTAGGGGGACTAGCGGGGGCCACACAAGAGACCCAGTACTTC. Protein: CASSVGGLAGATQETQYF.

This clonotype was detected only a few times. V and J are TRBV20-1 and TRBJ2-5, with D hard to call. The germline V and J ends were trimmed by 3 bases and 4 bases, with 12 bases remaining between them. The CDR3 totals 13 residues. Germline V gene data show CDR1 as DFQATT and CDR2 as SNEGSKA (reference sequence). The CDR3 loop is CSASVPPLETQYF. CDR3 bases: TGCAGTGCTAGCGTCCCGCCCTTAGAGACCCAGTACTTC.

This clonotype has at least ten counts. This chain uses TRBV29-1 with TRBJ1-2; TRBD1 matches at 7 bases. The CDR3 is made up of 12 amino acids. Looked up from germline, CDR1 is SQVTM and CDR2 is ANQGSEA. V lost 1 base to trimming and J lost 8 bases; unmatched junction nucleotides: 4. CDR3 coding DNA: TGCAGCGTTGAAGCGACAGGGAGCGGCTACACCTTC. This codes for CSVEATGSGYTF.

This clonotype showed up just a few times. This rearrangement joins TRBV10-3 to TRBJ1-2; D possibly corresponds to TRBD1 (6 bases). Germline CDR1 ENHRY, CDR2 SYGVKD. The CDR3 is 15 amino acids. Trimming pared 5 bases from V and 1 base from J, leaving 14 bases between. CDR3 sequence (DNA): TGTGCCATCAGTCAATGGACAGTTATTAACTATGGCTACACCTTC. Its translation: CAISQWTVINYGYTF.

The chain has TRBV7-9 and TRBJ1-3, with D hard to call. The germline V gene has CDR1 SEHNR and CDR2 FQNEAQ (reference sequence). The CDR3 length is 15 residues. V gave up 5 bases and J gave up 0 bases, with 11 bases separating them. CDR3 in DNA: TGTGCCAGCAGCCCTGAGAGGGTCTCTGGAAACACCATATATTTT. Amino acid sequence: CASSPERVSGNTIYF.

This clonotype turned up a few times. The V call is TRBV12-3 or TRBV12-4, the J call TRBJ2-7, with D possibly TRBD1 on 6 matching bases. The CDR3 contains 14 residues. The V end was cut by 6 bases, the J end by 0 bases, with 12 bases between. The chain's CDR3 is CASRGAASSYEQYF. For the CDR3, the DNA is TGTGCCAGCAGGGGGGCGGCGAGCTCCTACGAGCAGTACTTC.

The V and J genes are TRBV18 and TRBJ2-3, with D maybe TRBD2 (5 bases). This CDR3 is built from 15 residues. Trimming removed 4 bases at V and 0 bases at J, with 11 bases between. The V gene's germline CDR1 is KGHSH and CDR2 LQKENI. The CDR3 is CASSLNRDSTDTQYF. CDR3 nucleotides: TGTGCCAGCTCACTGAACCGGGATAGCACAGATACGCAGTATTTT.

The sample holds many counts of this clonotype. The chain uses TRBV12-3 or TRBV12-4 and TRBJ2-7, with TRBD2 matching over 9 bases. J was trimmed by 5 bases and V by 5 bases; bases with no gene match: 7. This CDR3 is 14 amino acids long. CDR3 sequence reads: CASSIRLAAHEQYF. The CDR3 DNA reads TGTGCCAGCAGTATCAGACTAGCGGCTCACGAGCAGTACTTC.

This clonotype appeared many times. The genes are TRBV10-3 and TRBJ2-5; tentatively, D is TRBD1 (6 bases). Germline CDR1 ENHRY, CDR2 SYGVKD. This CDR3 is built from 14 residues. The V and J ends lost 4 bases and 3 bases respectively, with 12 bases between them. CDR3 nucleotides: TGTGCCATCAGTGGCGGCAGGGGAGAAGAGACCCAGTACTTC. It yields the protein CAISGGRGEETQYF.

The chain employs TRBV10-3 and TRBJ2-2; D could derive from TRBD1 or TRBD2 (5 bases each). The germline V and J ends were trimmed by 10 bases and 6 bases, with 18 bases remaining between them. In germline, CDR1 is ENHRY, CDR2 SYGVKD. This CDR3 has 14 amino acids. CDR3 amino acids: CASRDGGNPGELFF. DNA for the CDR3: TGTGCCAGCAGGGACGGCGGAAATCCCGGGGAGCTGTTTTTT.

Only a few counts were recorded for this clonotype. This chain uses TRBV20-1 with TRBJ2-7; 10 nucleotides agree with TRBD2. This CDR3 contains 16 residues. Germline lookup yields CDR1 DFQATT and CDR2 SNEGSKA (reference sequence). Germline trimming cut 3 bases from V and 0 bases from J; bases unmatched to any gene: 8. CDR3 amino acids: CSASRIAGGSSYEQYF. CDR3 DNA sequence: TGCAGTGCTAGTCGGATAGCGGGGGGTAGCTCCTACGAGCAGTACTTC.